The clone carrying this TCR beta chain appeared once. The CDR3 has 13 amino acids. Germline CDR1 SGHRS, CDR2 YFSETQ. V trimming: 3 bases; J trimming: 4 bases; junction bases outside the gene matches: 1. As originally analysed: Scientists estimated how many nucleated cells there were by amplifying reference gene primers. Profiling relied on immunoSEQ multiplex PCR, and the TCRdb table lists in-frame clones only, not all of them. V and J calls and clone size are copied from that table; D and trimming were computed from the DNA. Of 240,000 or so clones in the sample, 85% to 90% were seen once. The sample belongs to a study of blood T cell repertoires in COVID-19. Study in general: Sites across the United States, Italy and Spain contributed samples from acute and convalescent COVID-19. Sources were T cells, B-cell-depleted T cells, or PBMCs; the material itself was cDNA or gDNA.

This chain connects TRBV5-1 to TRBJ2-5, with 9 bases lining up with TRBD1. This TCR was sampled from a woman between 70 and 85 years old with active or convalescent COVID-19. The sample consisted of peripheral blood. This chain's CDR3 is CASSSGQGETQYF. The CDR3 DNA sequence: TGCGCCAGCAGCTCGGGACAGGGAGAGACCCAGTACTTC.